These 15 T cell receptor beta chains were sequenced from one sample in a study of OX40 agonist ivuxolimab in advanced cancers. The table came from immunoSEQ multiplex PCR; TCRdb's copy has only in-frame clones and leaves some out. Of some 83,000 clones listed, around nine tenths are singletons. The material was CD4+ or CD8+ T cells sorted from blood, obtained in a trial of the OX40 agonist ivuxolimab. The receptors here all came from an adult with an advanced solid tumor such as melanoma, head and neck, liver or kidney cancer.

J is TRBJ2-5 and V is TRBV27; D may correspond to TRBD1 or TRBD2 (5 bases each). The length of the CDR3 is 13 residues. Looked up from germline, CDR1 is MNHEY and CDR2 is SMNVEV (reference sequence). Deletions cut 1 base from V and 4 bases from J, with 7 bases between. CDR3 nucleotide sequence: TGTGCCAGCAGTTTATGGGGGTCAGAGACCCAGTACTTC. The encoded protein is CASSLWGSETQYF.

The chain links TRBV6-4 to TRBJ2-3; possible D gene TRBD1, 6 bases. CDR1 and CDR2 from the germline V gene are MRHNA and SNTAGT. V was pared by 1 base and J by 1 base, with 12 bases between. The CDR3 is 16 residues long. CDR3 in amino acids: CASSDFGTSRTDTQYF. As DNA, the CDR3 is TGTGCCAGCAGTGACTTTGGGACATCTCGCACAGATACGCAGTATTTT.

Concerning this clone: Additional DNA sequences in this sample encode the identical CDR3. This rearrangement joins TRBV11-2 to TRBJ2-1, with TRBD1 as a possible D gene (5 bases). The CDR3 spans 15 residues. Trimming pared 3 bases from V and 4 bases from J, leaving 13 bases between. From germline, CDR1 is SGHAT and CDR2 FQNNGV. CDR3 in DNA: TGTGCCAGCAGCTTGGGGCGGACAACATACAATGAGCAGTTCTTC. This codes for CASSLGRTTYNEQFF.

This clone appeared once. This chain uses TRBV28 with TRBJ1-5; D is perhaps TRBD1 (5 bases). CDR3 length: 17 residues. The germline V gene encodes CDR1 MDHEN and CDR2 SYDVKM. Trimming cost V 1 base and J 0 bases, with 13 bases left between them. CDR3 sequence reads: CASSLLLGVGSNQPQHF. Here the CDR3 DNA reads TGTGCCAGCAGTTTATTGCTGGGGGTAGGTAGCAATCAGCCCCAGCATTTT.

The rearrangement uses TRBV5-1 and TRBJ2-2; possible D gene TRBD1, 6 bases. V lost 4 bases to trimming and J lost 4 bases, with 17 bases between them. Germline CDR1 is SGHRS and CDR2 is YFSETQ. The CDR3 runs to 16 residues. CDR3 DNA sequence: TGCGCCAGCAGCCGTCTCAACCGGGACACCACCGGGGAGCTGTTTTTT. Translating gives CASSRLNRDTTGELFF.

The V call is TRBV19, the J call TRBJ1-5, with 12 bases fitting TRBD1. Trimming cost V 5 bases and J 1 base; bases outside gene matches: 12. CDR1 and CDR2 from the germline V gene are LNHDA and SQIVND (reference sequence). The CDR3 has 19 amino acids. This CDR3 reads CASSAYWDRGLGSNQPQHF. As DNA, the CDR3 is TGTGCCAGTAGTGCATACTGGGACAGGGGGCTGGGGAGCAATCAGCCCCAGCATTTT.

The J gene is TRBJ1-3, the V gene TRBV7-2, with D unclear. V shed 2 bases and J shed 8 bases, with 4 bases lying between them. The CDR3 spans 11 residues. Germline-derived CDR1 and CDR2 are SGHTA and FQGNSA. The CDR3, as DNA: TGTGCCAGCAGCTTAACGGACACCATATATTTT. The encoded protein is CASSLTDTIYF. The full variable domain, in which reference TRBV7-2 and TRBJ1-3 provide the parts outside the CDR3, is GAGVSQSPSNKVTEKGKDVELRCDPISGHTALYWYRQSLGQGLEFLIYFQGNSAPDKSGLPSDRFSAERTGGSVSTLTIQRTQQEDSAVYLCASSLTDTIYFGEGSWLTVV.

This clone was recorded only once. This rearrangement joins TRBV6-4 to TRBJ2-1, with 7 bases identical to TRBD1. V shed 4 bases and J 5 bases; nucleotides not matched to a gene: 5. The CDR3 contains 14 residues. The V gene's germline CDR1 is MRHNA and CDR2 SNTAGT. The CDR3 protein is CASSADRVDNEQFF. The DNA for the CDR3 is TGTGCCAGCAGTGCCGACAGGGTTGACAATGAGCAGTTCTTC.

This clone was counted only a few times. This CDR3 is also generated by other DNA sequences in the sample. J is TRBJ1-2 and V is TRBV6-5; unclear D gene. The germline V and J ends were trimmed by 4 bases and 4 bases, with 4 bases remaining between them. This CDR3 has 11 amino acids. CDR1 and CDR2 from the germline V gene are MNHEY and SVGAGI. The CDR3 DNA reads TGTGCCAGCAGTTCTACCTATGGCTACACCTTC. Protein sequence: CASSSTYGYTF.

The chain joins TRBV9 to TRBJ2-3, with 8 bases that match TRBD2. Germline assignment: CDR1 SGDLS and CDR2 YYNGEE. The CDR3 loop spans 13 amino acids. Trimming at V came to 1 base and at J to 14 bases, leaving 9 bases not matched to a gene. The CDR3 DNA follows: TGTGCCAGCAGCGTAATGGGACTAGATGCGCGGTATTTT. Its translation: CASSVMGLDARYF.

CDR3 in amino acids: CASSQGIGVDRANEQYF. DNA of the CDR3: TGTGCCAGCAGCCAAGGAATCGGGGTGGACAGGGCCAACGAGCAGTACTTC. The rearrangement links TRBV4-2 to TRBJ2-7; 8 bases map to TRBD1. The V gene's germline CDR1 is LGHNA and CDR2 YNFKEQ. The CDR3 totals 17 residues. Trimming at V came to 1 base and at J to 5 bases, leaving 13 bases not matched to a gene.

This chain connects TRBV5-1 to TRBJ2-5; D perhaps matches TRBD1 (6 bases). V lost 1 base, J lost 4 bases, and 11 bases lay in between. CDR1 is SGHRS, CDR2 YFSETQ, per germline. The CDR3 consists of 14 residues. The CDR3 DNA follows: TGCGCCAGCAGCTTGAGGGCCAGGGGAGAGACCCAGTACTTC. Its protein is CASSLRARGETQYF.

This chain joins TRBV27 and TRBJ1-4; D is possibly TRBD1 (5 bases). The germline CDR1 and CDR2 sequences are MNHEY and SMNVEV (reference sequence). Deletions cut 0 bases from V and 5 bases from J, with 13 bases between. This CDR3 is built from 16 residues. Here the CDR3 DNA reads TGTGCCAGCAGTTTATCGTCGACAGCCGGAAATGAAAAACTGTTTTTT. Translating gives CASSLSSTAGNEKLFF.

V usage is TRBV5-1 and J usage is TRBJ1-2; tentatively, D is TRBD1 (5 bases). Trimming took 0 bases from V and 0 from J, leaving 12 bases between them. The V gene's germline CDR1 is SGHRS and CDR2 YFSETQ. The CDR3 length is 16 residues. The CDR3 DNA is TGCGCCAGCAGCTTGGTGTCAGGGCCCACTAACTATGGCTACACCTTC. It codes for CASSLVSGPTNYGYTF.

J is TRBJ2-7 and V is TRBV27, with D maybe TRBD1 (6 bases). Germline loops: CDR1 MNHEY, CDR2 SMNVEV (reference sequence). V was clipped by 5 bases and J by 7 bases, with 12 bases between them. The CDR3 extends over 12 amino acids. The CDR3 DNA follows: TGTGCCAGCAGTACCTTTAGGGGGGAGCAGTACTTC. Translation gives CASSTFRGEQYF.